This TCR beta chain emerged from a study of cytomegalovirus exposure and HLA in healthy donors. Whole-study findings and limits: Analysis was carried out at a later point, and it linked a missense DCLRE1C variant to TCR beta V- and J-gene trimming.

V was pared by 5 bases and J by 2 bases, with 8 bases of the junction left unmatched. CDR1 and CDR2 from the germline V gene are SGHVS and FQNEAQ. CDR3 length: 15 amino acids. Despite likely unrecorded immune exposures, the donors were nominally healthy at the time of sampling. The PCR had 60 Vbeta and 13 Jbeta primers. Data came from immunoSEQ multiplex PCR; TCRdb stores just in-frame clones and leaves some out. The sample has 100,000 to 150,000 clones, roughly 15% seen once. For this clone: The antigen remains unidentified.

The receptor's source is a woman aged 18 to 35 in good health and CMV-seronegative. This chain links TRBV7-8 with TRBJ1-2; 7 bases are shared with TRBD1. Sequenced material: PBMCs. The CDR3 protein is CASSTRTGRNYGYTF. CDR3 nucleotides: TGTGCCAGCAGCACCCGGACAGGCCGAAACTATGGCTACACCTTC.